This entry lists 5 T cell receptor beta chains sequenced from one sample in a study of CD8 T cells in ankylosing spondylitis. A single record per CDR3 protein comes from TCRdb applying MiXCR to the 5' RACE reads. The sample has around 210,000 distinct CDR3 sequences, 8% to 9% seen once. Sequenced input: blood, either unsorted or a sorted T cell fraction (not recorded which). Receptors were obtained from a female donor with ankylosing spondylitis or in good health (not recorded which).

This clonotype showed up many times. The chain recombines TRBV7-6 with TRBJ2-1; 7 positions match TRBD1. Germline V gene sequence: CDR1 SGHVS, CDR2 FNYEAQ. The junction had 16 bases not matched to a gene; V was cut back by 5 bases and J by 6 bases. The CDR3 is made up of 17 amino acids. The CDR3 nucleotides are TGTGCCAGCAGCCTGAGACCTGACAGGGAAGAGGGCAATGAGCAGTTCTTC. Amino acid sequence: CASSLRPDREEGNEQFF.

This clonotype was observed a few times. The chain recombines TRBV3-1 with TRBJ2-3; D is ambiguous. The CDR3 runs 15 residues. Germline V gene lookup returns CDR1 LGHDT and CDR2 YNNKEL (reference sequence). Trimming cost V 1 base and J 0 bases, with 8 bases left between them. CDR3 bases: TGTGCCAGCAGCCAAGTCTGGCCAAGCACAGATACGCAGTATTTT. This translates into CASSQVWPSTDTQYF.

As to this clonotype: A read error may explain this, as a much larger clone is one base away. The rearrangement joins TRBV3-1 to TRBJ1-1, with D maybe TRBD1 (5 bases). Germline loops: CDR1 LGHDT, CDR2 YNNKEL (reference sequence). The CDR3 has 14 residues. With 5 bases removed from V and 4 bases from J, the gap between germline ends came to 14 bases. This CDR3 is CASSSRSGTTEAFF. CDR3 sequence (DNA): TGTGCCAGCAGCTCACGATCAGGGACCACTGAAGCTTTCTTT.

The chain combines TRBV11-2 with TRBJ2-2, with D possibly being TRBD1 (5 bases). The CDR3 is 14 residues long. Germline V lookup: CDR1 SGHAT, CDR2 FQNNGV. The V end lost 2 bases, the J end lost 5 bases, and 9 bases lay between the germline ends. CDR3 sequence (DNA): TGTGCCAGCAGCTTATCAGGGCGAACCGGGGAGCTGTTTTTT. This gives the protein CASSLSGRTGELFF.

This clonotype was counted ten times or more. This chain connects TRBV20-1 to TRBJ2-3; D possibly uses TRBD1 or TRBD2 (5 bases each). The CDR3 covers 15 residues. Germline V CDR1 and CDR2: DFQATT, SNEGSKA (reference sequence). Trimming left V 5 bases short and J 1 base short, with 16 bases between. CDR3 DNA: TGCAGTGCTTATGGACTGGGACCGGGCACAGATACGCAGTATTTT. Encoded protein: CSAYGLGPGTDTQYF.